These 15 T cell receptor beta chains were all obtained from the same sample, sequenced in a study of identical twins. Via MiXCR, TCRdb re-called the 5' RACE reads, giving one row per CDR3 protein. The sample includes 1.5 million to 2 million distinct CDR3 sequences, around 29% of them seen just once. Input material: cord blood. The receptors here all came from a newborn girl in good health.

The chain recombines TRBV20-1 with TRBJ1-4; D is uncertain. Germline CDR1 and CDR2: DFQATT and SNEGSKA (reference sequence). Trimming pared 7 bases from V and 5 bases from J, leaving 14 bases between. This CDR3 has 13 amino acids. CDR3: CSVPRQKNEKLFF. CDR3 coding DNA: TGCAGTGTTCCGAGGCAGAAAAATGAAAAACTGTTTTTT.

This clonotype was detected only a few times. The chain couples TRBV20-1 to TRBJ1-2, with D perhaps TRBD1 (5 bases). This CDR3 has 11 residues. Germline V CDR1 and CDR2: DFQATT, SNEGSKA (reference sequence). V was pared by 6 bases and J by 4 bases, with 9 bases between. The CDR3: CSAWDGYGYTF. CDR3 sequence (DNA): TGCAGTGCCTGGGACGGCTATGGCTACACCTTC.

This chain connects TRBV20-1 to TRBJ2-1; 12 positions agree with TRBD1. The CDR3 totals 12 residues. The V gene end was trimmed by 3 bases and the J gene end by 13 bases; junction bases not matched to a gene: 4. In germline, CDR1 is DFQATT, CDR2 SNEGSKA (reference sequence). In DNA form, the CDR3 reads TGCAGTGCTAGCCGGGACAGGGGGCCCCAGTTCTTC. Translation gives CSASRDRGPQFF.

This clonotype has only a few counts. V and J are TRBV7-2 and TRBJ2-3; TRBD2 is a possible D gene (6 bases). Trimming took off 4 bases at V and 4 bases at J, with 12 bases between the two ends. The CDR3 length is 14 residues. Germline V CDR1 and CDR2: SGHTA, FQGNSA. The CDR3 region has the DNA TGTGCCAGCAGCTCCCGGGACTGGGCAGATACGCAGTATTTT. Translation gives CASSSRDWADTQYF.

This clonotype occurred once. This may stem from a read error, because a much larger clone lies one nucleotide away. This chain uses TRBV27 with TRBJ2-1; 7 nucleotides line up with TRBD2. CDR3 length equals 12 residues. Losses at the gene ends were 8 bases for V and 10 bases for J; bases not matched to a gene: 8. Germline CDR1 reads MNHEY; CDR2 reads SMNVEV (reference sequence). CDR3 coding DNA: TGTGCCAGCCAGCGGGGCCTAAACGAGCAGTTCTTC. This gives the protein CASQRGLNEQFF.

This clonotype appeared a few times. The rearrangement uses TRBV2 and TRBJ2-1, with 7 bases identical to TRBD2. Trimming at V came to 4 bases and at J to 9 bases, leaving 6 bases not matched to a gene. The CDR3 totals 13 residues. Per the germline V gene, CDR1 is SNHLY and CDR2 is FYNNEI. The CDR3 region is CASSGLAAGEQFF. The CDR3 DNA follows: TGTGCCAGCAGTGGGCTAGCGGCGGGTGAGCAGTTCTTC.

The chain recombines TRBV7-8 with TRBJ2-1; no firm D call. The better agreement between TRBJ2-7 and the DNA end casts doubt on the J call. The germline gives CDR1 SGHVS, CDR2 FQNEAQ. CDR3 length equals 13 residues. The CDR3 coding sequence is TGTGCCAGCAGCTTAGCGGTCTTCAATGAGCAGTACTTC. Amino acid sequence: CASSLAVFNEQYF.

The rearrangement joins TRBV11-2 to TRBJ2-5, with 10 bases matching TRBD2. CDR1 is SGHAT, CDR2 FQNNGV, per germline. V shed 3 bases, J shed 4 bases, and the junction held 8 bases outside the gene matches. The length of the CDR3 is 16 residues. This CDR3 is CASSFGGGLASETQYF. For the CDR3, the DNA is TGTGCCAGCAGCTTCGGAGGGGGACTAGCGTCAGAGACCCAGTACTTC.

The rearrangement joins TRBV9 to TRBJ2-5; no clear D. With 0 bases removed from V and 5 bases from J, the gap between germline ends came to 8 bases. Germline values: CDR1 SGDLS, CDR2 YYNGEE. This CDR3 is built from 13 residues. The CDR3 DNA reads TGTGCCAGCAGCGTAGCCCAAAGGGAGACCCAGTACTTC. It encodes CASSVAQRETQYF.

The chain joins TRBV5-1 to TRBJ1-4; 9 nucleotides line up with TRBD1. This CDR3 comprises 21 residues. Germline V CDR1 and CDR2: SGHRS, YFSETQ. V lost 4 bases to trimming and J lost 5 bases; unmatched junction nucleotides: 24. The CDR3 sequence is CASSKADSGTGFLRQNEKLFF. As DNA, the CDR3 is TGCGCCAGCAGCAAAGCCGATTCCGGGACAGGGTTTTTGCGGCAAAATGAAAAACTGTTTTTT.

This chain joins TRBV5-6 and TRBJ2-1, with D perhaps assigned TRBD1 or TRBD2 (5 bases each). The germline V gene encodes CDR1 SGHDT and CDR2 YYEEEE. This CDR3 comprises 11 residues. The CDR3: CVTGRPGEQFF. CDR3 in DNA: TGTGTTACGGGGCGGCCGGGTGAGCAGTTCTTC.

Note on this clonotype: Germline is not matched at one junction end, which may reflect a read error. The genes are TRBV20-1 and TRBJ2-4, with D perhaps matching TRBD1 (6 bases). The end of the DNA fits TRBJ2-7 better, so the J call may be wrong. This CDR3 has 14 residues. Germline values: CDR1 DFQATT, CDR2 SNEGSKA (reference sequence). The CDR3 region has the DNA TGCAGTGCTAGACAGGGGTTTTTCTCCCACGAGCAGTACTTC. It specifies CSARQGFFSHEQYF.

This clonotype was picked up a small number of times. This chain uses TRBV28 with TRBJ1-2, with 9 bases aligning to TRBD1. Trimming at V came to 3 bases and at J to 4 bases, leaving 9 bases not matched to a gene. The CDR3 covers 16 residues. Germline V CDR1 and CDR2: MDHEN, SYDVKM. CDR3 nucleotide sequence: TGTGCCAGCAGTTTTCCCCCCGGGACAGGGCGCTATGGCTACACCTTC. Translating it yields CASSFPPGTGRYGYTF.

The rearrangement uses TRBV2 and TRBJ2-1; D gene uncertain. The germline gives CDR1 SNHLY, CDR2 FYNNEI. Between the trimmed V and J ends, which lost 3 bases and 13 bases, there was a span of 22 bases. The CDR3 covers 15 residues. CDR3 sequence: CASSEDKPTGETQFF. CDR3 sequence (DNA): TGTGCCAGCAGTGAGGATAAGCCTACTGGAGAGACCCAGTTCTTC.

This clonotype was detected a few times. This chain joins TRBV13 and TRBJ2-1; TRBD1 agrees at 8 bases. This CDR3 contains 16 residues. Per the germline V gene, CDR1 is PRHDT and CDR2 is FYEKMQ (reference sequence). V dropped 1 base and J dropped 5; count of bases not matched to a gene: 7. DNA of the CDR3: TGTGCCAGCAGCTTAGAAATCGGGACAGGTGACAATGAGCAGTTCTTC. It translates to CASSLEIGTGDNEQFF.